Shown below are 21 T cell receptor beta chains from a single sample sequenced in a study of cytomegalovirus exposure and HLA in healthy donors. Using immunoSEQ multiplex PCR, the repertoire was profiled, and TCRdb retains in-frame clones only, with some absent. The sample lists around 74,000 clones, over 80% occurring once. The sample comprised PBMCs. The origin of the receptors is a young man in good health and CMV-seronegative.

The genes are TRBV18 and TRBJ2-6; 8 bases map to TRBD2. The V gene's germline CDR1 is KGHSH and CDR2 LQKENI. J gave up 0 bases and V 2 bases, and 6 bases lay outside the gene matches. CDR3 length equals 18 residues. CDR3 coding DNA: TGTGCCAGCTCACCATTGCCAGCGGGGGCCTCTGGGGCCAACGTCCTGACTTTC. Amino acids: CASSPLPAGASGANVLTF.

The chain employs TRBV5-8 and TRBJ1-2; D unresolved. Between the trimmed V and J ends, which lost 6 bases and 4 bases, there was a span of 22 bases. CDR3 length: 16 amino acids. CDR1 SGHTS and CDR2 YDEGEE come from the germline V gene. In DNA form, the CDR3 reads TGTGCCAGCAACCTACGGGGAGGGTCCCATTCCTATGGCTACACCTTC. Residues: CASNLRGGSHSYGYTF. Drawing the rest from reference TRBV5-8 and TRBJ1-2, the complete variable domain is EAGVTQSPTHLIKTRGQQATLRCSPISGHTSVYWYQQALGLGLQFLLWYDEGEERNRGNFPPRFSGRQFPNYSSELNVNALELEDSALYLCASNLRGGSHSYGYTFGSGTRLTVV.

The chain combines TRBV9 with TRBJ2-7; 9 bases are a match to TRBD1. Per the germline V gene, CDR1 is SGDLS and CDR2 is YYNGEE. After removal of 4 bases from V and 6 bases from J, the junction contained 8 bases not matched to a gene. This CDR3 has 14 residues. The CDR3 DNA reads TGTGCCAGCAGCACTGAGGGACAGGGCAGCGAGCAGTACTTC. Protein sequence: CASSTEGQGSEQYF. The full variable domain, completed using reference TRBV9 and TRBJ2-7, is DSGVTQTPKHLITATGQRVTLRCSPRSGDLSVYWYQQSLDQGLQFLIQYYNGEERAKGNILERFSAQQFPDLHSELNLSSLELGDSALYFCASSTEGQGSEQYFGPGTRLTVT.

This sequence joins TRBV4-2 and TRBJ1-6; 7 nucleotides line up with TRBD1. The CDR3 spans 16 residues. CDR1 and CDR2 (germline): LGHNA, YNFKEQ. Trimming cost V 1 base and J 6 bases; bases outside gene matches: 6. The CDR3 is CASSQVEGTANSPLHF. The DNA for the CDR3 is TGTGCCAGCAGCCAAGTCGAAGGGACAGCTAATTCACCCCTCCACTTT.

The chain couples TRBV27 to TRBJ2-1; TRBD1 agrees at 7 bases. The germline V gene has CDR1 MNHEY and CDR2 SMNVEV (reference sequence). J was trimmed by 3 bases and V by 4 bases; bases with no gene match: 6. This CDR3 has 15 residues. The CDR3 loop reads CASSSDRAYYNEQFF. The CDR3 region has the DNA TGTGCCAGCAGTTCTGACAGGGCCTACTACAATGAGCAGTTCTTC.

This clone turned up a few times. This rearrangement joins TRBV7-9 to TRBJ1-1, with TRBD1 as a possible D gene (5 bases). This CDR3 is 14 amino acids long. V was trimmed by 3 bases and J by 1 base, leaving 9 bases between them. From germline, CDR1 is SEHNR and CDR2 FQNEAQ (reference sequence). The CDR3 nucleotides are TGTGCCAGCAGCTTGGGGGGGAGGAACACTGAAGCTTTCTTT. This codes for CASSLGGRNTEAFF. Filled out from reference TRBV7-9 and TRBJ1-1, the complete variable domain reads DTGVSQNPRHKITKRGQNVTFRCDPISEHNRLYWYRQTLGQGPEFLTYFQNEAQLEKSRLLSDRFSAERPKGSFSTLEIQRTEQGDSAMYLCASSLGGRNTEAFFGQGTRLTVV.

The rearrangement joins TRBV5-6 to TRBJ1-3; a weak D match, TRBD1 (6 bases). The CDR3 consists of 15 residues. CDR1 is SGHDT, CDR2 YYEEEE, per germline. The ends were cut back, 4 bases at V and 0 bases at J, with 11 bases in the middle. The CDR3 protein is CASSLGHSSGNTIYF. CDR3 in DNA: TGTGCCAGCAGCCTGGGACATAGCTCTGGAAACACCATATATTTT.

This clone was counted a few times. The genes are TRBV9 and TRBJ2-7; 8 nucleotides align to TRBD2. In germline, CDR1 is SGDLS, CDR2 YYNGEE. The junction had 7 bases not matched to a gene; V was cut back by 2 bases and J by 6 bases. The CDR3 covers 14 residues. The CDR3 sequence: CASSVIGGAGEQYF. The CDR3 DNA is TGTGCCAGCAGCGTTATCGGGGGGGCCGGCGAGCAGTACTTC.

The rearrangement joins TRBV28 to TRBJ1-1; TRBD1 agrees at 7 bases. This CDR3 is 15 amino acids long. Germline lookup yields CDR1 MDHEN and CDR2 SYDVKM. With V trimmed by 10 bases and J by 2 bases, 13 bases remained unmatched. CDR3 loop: CATSPEKGANTEAFF. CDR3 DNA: TGTGCCACCTCCCCGGAAAAGGGGGCAAACACTGAAGCTTTCTTT.

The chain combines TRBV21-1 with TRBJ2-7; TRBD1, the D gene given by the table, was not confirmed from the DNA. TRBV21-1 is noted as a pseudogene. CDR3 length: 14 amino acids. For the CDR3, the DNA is TGTGCCAGCAGCAAAGGGCAGGGGGCCTACGAGCAGTACGTC. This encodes CASSKGQGAYEQYV.

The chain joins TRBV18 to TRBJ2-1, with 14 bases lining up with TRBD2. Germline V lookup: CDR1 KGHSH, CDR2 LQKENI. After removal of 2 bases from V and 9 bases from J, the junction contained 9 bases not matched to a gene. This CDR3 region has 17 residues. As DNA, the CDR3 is TGTGCCAGCTCACCATTGACGGGACTAGCGGGAGATGGTGAGCAGTTCTTC. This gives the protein CASSPLTGLAGDGEQFF.

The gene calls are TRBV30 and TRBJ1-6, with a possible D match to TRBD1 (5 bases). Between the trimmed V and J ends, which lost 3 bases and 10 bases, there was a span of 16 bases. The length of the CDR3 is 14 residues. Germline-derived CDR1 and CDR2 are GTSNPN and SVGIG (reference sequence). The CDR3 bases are TGTGCCTGGAGCCCCCCCAGGGTTGGGTCACCCCTCCACTTT. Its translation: CAWSPPRVGSPLHF.

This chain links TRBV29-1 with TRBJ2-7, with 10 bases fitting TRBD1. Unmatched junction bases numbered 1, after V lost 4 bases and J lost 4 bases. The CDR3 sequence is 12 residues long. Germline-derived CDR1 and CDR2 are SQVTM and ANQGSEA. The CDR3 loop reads CSVGGQGYEQYF. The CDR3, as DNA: TGCAGCGTTGGGGGACAGGGGTACGAGCAGTACTTC.

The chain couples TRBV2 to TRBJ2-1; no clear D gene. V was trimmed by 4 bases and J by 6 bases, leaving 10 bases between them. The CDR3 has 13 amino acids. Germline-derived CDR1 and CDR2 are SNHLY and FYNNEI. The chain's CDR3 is CASSVVESNEQFF. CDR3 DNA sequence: TGTGCCAGCAGTGTGGTAGAATCCAATGAGCAGTTCTTC. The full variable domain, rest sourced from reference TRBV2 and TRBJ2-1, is EPEVTQTPSHQVTQMGQEVILRCVPISNHLYFYWYRQILGQKVEFLVSFYNNEISEKSEIFDDQFSVERPDGSNFTLKIRSTKLEDSAMYFCASSVVESNEQFFGPGTRLTVL.

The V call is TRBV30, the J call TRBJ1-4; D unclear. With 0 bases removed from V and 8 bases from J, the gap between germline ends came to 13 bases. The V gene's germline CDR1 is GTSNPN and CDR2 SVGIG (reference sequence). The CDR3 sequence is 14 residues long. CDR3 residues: CAWSVAGVAEKLFF. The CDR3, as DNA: TGTGCCTGGAGTGTAGCTGGGGTAGCGGAAAAACTGTTTTTT.

The CDR3 loop reads CASSQGGDRDEQYF. The CDR3 nucleotides read TGTGCCAGCAGCCAAGGGGGGGACCGCGACGAGCAGTACTTC. V usage is TRBV4-2 and J usage is TRBJ2-7, with D possibly being TRBD2 (6 bases). V was trimmed by 1 base and J by 5 bases, leaving 12 bases between them. CDR1 and CDR2 (germline): LGHNA, YNFKEQ. The CDR3 has 14 amino acids.

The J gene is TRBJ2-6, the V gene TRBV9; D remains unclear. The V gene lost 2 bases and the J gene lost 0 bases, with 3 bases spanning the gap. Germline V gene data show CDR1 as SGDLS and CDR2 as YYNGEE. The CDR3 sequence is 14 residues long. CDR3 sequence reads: CASSVSSGANVLTF. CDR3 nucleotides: TGTGCCAGCAGCGTTAGCTCTGGGGCCAACGTCCTGACTTTC. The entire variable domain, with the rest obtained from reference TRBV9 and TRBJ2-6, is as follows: DSGVTQTPKHLITATGQRVTLRCSPRSGDLSVYWYQQSLDQGLQFLIQYYNGEERAKGNILERFSAQQFPDLHSELNLSSLELGDSALYFCASSVSSGANVLTFGAGSRLTVL.

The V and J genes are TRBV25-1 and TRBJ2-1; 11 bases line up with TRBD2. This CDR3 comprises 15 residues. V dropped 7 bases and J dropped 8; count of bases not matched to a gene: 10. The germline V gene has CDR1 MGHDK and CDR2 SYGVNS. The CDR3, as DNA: TGTGCCAGCACCACTTCTAGCGGGAGGTCAGATGAGCAGTTCTTC. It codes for CASTTSSGRSDEQFF.

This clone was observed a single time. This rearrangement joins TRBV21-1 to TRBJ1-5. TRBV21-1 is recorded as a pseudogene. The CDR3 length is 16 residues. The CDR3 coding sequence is TGTGCCAGCAGCAAAGTGCCGGGAGGGCTACGTCAGCCCCAGCATTTT. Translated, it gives CASSKVPGGLRQPQHF.

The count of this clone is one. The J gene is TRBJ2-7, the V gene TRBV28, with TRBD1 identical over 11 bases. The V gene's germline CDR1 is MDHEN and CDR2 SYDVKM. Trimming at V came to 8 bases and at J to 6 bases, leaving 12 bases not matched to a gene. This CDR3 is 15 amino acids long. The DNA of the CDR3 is TGTGCCAGCCTCCGAACCGGGACAGGGGGATTCGAGCAGTACTTC. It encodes CASLRTGTGGFEQYF.

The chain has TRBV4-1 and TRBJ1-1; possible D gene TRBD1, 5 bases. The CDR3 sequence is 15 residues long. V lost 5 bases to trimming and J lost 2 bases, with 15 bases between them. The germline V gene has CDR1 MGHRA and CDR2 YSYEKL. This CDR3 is CASSFHGTANTEAFF. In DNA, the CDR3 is TGCGCCAGCAGCTTCCACGGGACTGCAAACACTGAAGCTTTCTTT.